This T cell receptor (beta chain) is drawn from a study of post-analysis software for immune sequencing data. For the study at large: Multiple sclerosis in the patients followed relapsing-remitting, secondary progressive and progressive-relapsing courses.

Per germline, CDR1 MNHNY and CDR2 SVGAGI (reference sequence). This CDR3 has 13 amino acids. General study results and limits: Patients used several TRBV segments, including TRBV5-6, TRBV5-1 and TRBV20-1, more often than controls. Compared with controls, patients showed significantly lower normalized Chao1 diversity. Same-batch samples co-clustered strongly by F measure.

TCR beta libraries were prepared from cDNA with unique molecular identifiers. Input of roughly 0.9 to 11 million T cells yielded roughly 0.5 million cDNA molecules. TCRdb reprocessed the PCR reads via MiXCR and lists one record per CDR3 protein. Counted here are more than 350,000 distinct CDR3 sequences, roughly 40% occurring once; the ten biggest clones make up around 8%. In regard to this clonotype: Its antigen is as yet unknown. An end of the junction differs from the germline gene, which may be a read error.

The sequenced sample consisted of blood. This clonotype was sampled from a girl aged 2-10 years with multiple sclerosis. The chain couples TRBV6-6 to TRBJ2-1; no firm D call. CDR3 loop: CASSPGHYNEQFF. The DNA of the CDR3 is TGCGCCAGCAGCCCGGGCCATTACAATGAGCAGTTCTTC.